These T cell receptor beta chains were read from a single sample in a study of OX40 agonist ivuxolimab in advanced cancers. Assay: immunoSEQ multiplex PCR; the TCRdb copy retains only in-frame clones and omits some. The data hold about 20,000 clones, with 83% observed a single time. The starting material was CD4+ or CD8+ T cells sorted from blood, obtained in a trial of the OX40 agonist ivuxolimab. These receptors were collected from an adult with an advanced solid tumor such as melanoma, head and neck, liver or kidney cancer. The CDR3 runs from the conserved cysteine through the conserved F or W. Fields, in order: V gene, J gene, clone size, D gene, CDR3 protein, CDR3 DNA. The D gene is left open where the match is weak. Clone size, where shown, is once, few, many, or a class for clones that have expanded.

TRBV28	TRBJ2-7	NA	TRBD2	CASSQTGTSVSGEQYF	TGTGCCAGCAGCCAGACCGGGACTAGCGTCTCAGGCGAGCAGTACTTC
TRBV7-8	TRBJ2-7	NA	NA	CASSLESGEYVYEQYF	TGTGCCAGCAGCTTAGAATCGGGAGAATATGTCTACGAGCAGTACTTC
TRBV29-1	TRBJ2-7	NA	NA	CSVELQDYEQYF	TGCAGCGTTGAGCTACAGGACTACGAGCAGTACTTC
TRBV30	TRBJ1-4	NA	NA	CAPPGGTNEKLFF	TGTGCCCCGCCGGGGGGCACTAATGAAAAACTGTTTTTT
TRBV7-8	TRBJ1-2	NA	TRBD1	CASSPTGAIGYTF	TGTGCCAGCAGCCCCACAGGGGCGATTGGCTACACCTTC
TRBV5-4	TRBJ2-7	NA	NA	CASSLEGGTYEQYF	TGTGCCAGCAGCTTGGAAGGGGGGACCTACGAGCAGTACTTC
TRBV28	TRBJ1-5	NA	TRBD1	CASSLAGDSQPQHF	TGTGCCAGCAGTTTAGCCGGGGACAGTCAGCCCCAGCATTTT
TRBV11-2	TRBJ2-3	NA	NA	CASSLGKVTDTQYF	TGTGCCAGCAGCTTAGGGAAAGTCACAGATACGCAGTATTTT
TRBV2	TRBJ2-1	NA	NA	CASREWNGSHDNEQFF	TGTGCCAGCAGAGAGTGGAACGGGAGTCACGACAATGAGCAGTTCTTC
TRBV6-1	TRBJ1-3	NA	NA	CASSLYTNEGNTIYF	TGTGCCAGCAGTTTGTACACCAACGAGGGAAACACCATATATTTT
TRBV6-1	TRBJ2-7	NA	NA	CASSEWGDLLSYEQYF	TGTGCCAGCAGTGAATGGGGGGATCTCCTCTCCTACGAGCAGTACTTC
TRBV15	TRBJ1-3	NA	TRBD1	CATSEGQGKAYSGNTIYF	TGTGCCACCAGCGAGGGACAGGGGAAGGCCTACTCTGGAAACACCATATATTTT
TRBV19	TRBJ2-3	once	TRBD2	CASSPIAGGSATDTQYF	TGTGCCAGTAGCCCCATTGCTGGCGGGAGTGCGACAGATACGCAGTATTTT